These 22 T cell receptor beta chains originate from one sample sequenced in a study of T cell responses to AZD1222 COVID-19 vaccine. Some clones are missing from TCRdb's copy, which holds only in-frame ones; the method was immunoSEQ multiplex PCR. The sample holds some 100,000 clones, 70% to 90% seen once. The source was peripheral blood, collected 28 days after the second AZD1222 dose. These receptors originate from an adult who received the AZD1222 COVID-19 vaccine.

Note on this clone: Other DNA sequences of this sample code for an identical CDR3. The rearrangement joins TRBV7-2 to TRBJ1-2; no definite D call. Trimming took off 0 bases at V and 4 bases at J, with 9 bases between the two ends. Germline V gene lookup returns CDR1 SGHTA and CDR2 FQGNSA. The CDR3 totals 14 residues. The DNA of the CDR3 is TGTGCCAGCAGCTTAGCGCGACAAATCTATGGCTACACCTTC. Translated, it gives CASSLARQIYGYTF.

This sequence joins TRBV27 and TRBJ1-5; no definite D call. Germline V lookup: CDR1 MNHEY, CDR2 SMNVEV (reference sequence). V was cut by 6 bases and J by 1 base, with 16 bases left in between. The CDR3 spans 16 residues. The CDR3 is CASSLFGFVSNQPQHF. Written as DNA, the CDR3 is TGTGCCAGCAGCCTCTTCGGGTTTGTGAGCAATCAGCCCCAGCATTTT.

The rearrangement joins TRBV19 to TRBJ1-4; possibly TRBD1 for D (5 bases). This CDR3 is 14 amino acids long. With 3 bases removed from V and 5 bases from J, the gap between germline ends came to 10 bases. Germline CDR1 LNHDA, CDR2 SQIVND (reference sequence). CDR3 DNA: TGTGCCAGTAGTATGGGGACGGAAAATGAAAAACTGTTTTTT. Protein sequence: CASSMGTENEKLFF.

The chain employs TRBV6-5 and TRBJ2-2; D possibly corresponds to TRBD2 (5 bases). Germline-derived CDR1 and CDR2 are MNHEY and SVGAGI. The CDR3 totals 14 residues. With 8 bases removed from V and 3 bases from J, the gap between germline ends came to 13 bases. CDR3 sequence reads: CASGGLEDTGELFF. CDR3 sequence (DNA): TGTGCCAGCGGCGGACTCGAAGACACCGGGGAGCTGTTTTTT.

This clone was recorded only once. The chain couples TRBV11-2 to TRBJ1-4; 9 bases agree with TRBD1. This CDR3 is built from 15 residues. Unmatched junction bases numbered 9, after V lost 5 bases and J lost 8 bases. Germline CDR1 reads SGHAT; CDR2 reads FQNNGV. CDR3 region: CASSAGDRENEKLFF. The CDR3 region has the DNA TGTGCCAGCAGCGCAGGGGACAGGGAAAACGAAAAACTGTTTTTT.

This clone was seen only a few times. This chain connects TRBV7-9 to TRBJ1-2; D uncertain. CDR1 and CDR2 from the germline V gene are SEHNR and FQNEAQ (reference sequence). The V end was cut by 3 bases, the J end by 2 bases, with 4 bases between. CDR3 length: 12 amino acids. The DNA for the CDR3 is TGTGCCAGCAGCTTGGAGAACTATGGCTACACCTTC. Its translation: CASSLENYGYTF.

This clone was detected only a few times. The J gene is TRBJ1-5, the V gene TRBV30; 9 bases are a match to TRBD1. CDR1 and CDR2 (germline): GTSNPN, SVGIG (reference sequence). There are 14 residues in the CDR3. V lost 3 bases, J lost 7 bases, and 7 bases stayed unmatched. The CDR3 sequence: CAWSVGTGGQPQHF. CDR3 sequence (DNA): TGTGCCTGGAGCGTGGGCACAGGGGGCCAGCCCCAGCATTTT.

The chain links TRBV7-3 to TRBJ1-6; D perhaps matches TRBD1 (6 bases). Looked up from germline, CDR1 is SGHTA and CDR2 is FQGTGA. V gave up 5 bases and J gave up 6 bases, with 14 bases separating them. This CDR3 has 15 amino acids. The CDR3 region has the DNA TGTGCCAGCAGCGCAAGGGGGGGAACTAATTCACCCCTCCACTTT. This sequence encodes CASSARGGTNSPLHF.

This chain links TRBV19 with TRBJ1-2; D uncertain. The germline CDR1 and CDR2 sequences are LNHDA and SQIVND (reference sequence). This CDR3 region has 14 residues. The ends were cut back, 3 bases at V and 0 bases at J, with 8 bases in the middle. The CDR3 spells CASSISSSNYGYTF. The CDR3 DNA sequence: TGTGCCAGTAGTATCAGCAGCTCTAACTATGGCTACACCTTC.

This rearrangement joins TRBV29-1 to TRBJ2-1, with TRBD1 matching 7 bases. CDR1 SQVTM and CDR2 ANQGSEA come from the germline V gene. CDR3 length: 13 residues. The ends lost 6 bases at V and 6 bases at J; junction bases unmatched: 8. The CDR3: CSVRQGAFNEQFF. The CDR3 bases are TGCAGCGTGCGACAGGGCGCATTCAATGAGCAGTTCTTC.

This clone was detected many times. The chain has TRBV4-1 and TRBJ2-3; D is possibly TRBD2 (6 bases). The CDR3 runs 17 residues. The V end lost 0 bases, the J end lost 2 bases, and 15 bases lay between the germline ends. The germline gives CDR1 MGHRA, CDR2 YSYEKL. CDR3 in DNA: TGCGCCAGCAGCCAAGATGTGGGGGGTACAACCACAGATACGCAGTATTTT. Encoded protein: CASSQDVGGTTTDTQYF.

J is TRBJ1-1 and V is TRBV19; no reliable D call. This CDR3 is built from 15 residues. Germline V gene sequence: CDR1 LNHDA, CDR2 SQIVND (reference sequence). The ends were cut back, 5 bases at V and 0 bases at J, with 13 bases in the middle. The CDR3 region is CASSDRGAMNTEAFF. The CDR3 bases are TGTGCCAGTAGTGATCGGGGAGCCATGAACACTGAAGCTTTCTTT.

The chain recombines TRBV11-2 with TRBJ1-2; TRBD1 matches at 8 bases. This CDR3 has 15 residues. The V segment lost 6 bases and the J segment 11 bases; nucleotides outside the gene matches: 17. In germline, CDR1 is SGHAT, CDR2 FQNNGV. DNA of the CDR3: TGTGCCAGCAGAGGGATCAGGGGGCGCGGGGAACCTTACACCTTC. Its translation: CASRGIRGRGEPYTF.

The chain joins TRBV28 to TRBJ1-6; 8 bases map to TRBD1. Germline CDR1 is MDHEN and CDR2 is SYDVKM. This CDR3 has 15 amino acids. Losses at the gene ends were 6 bases for V and 5 bases for J; bases not matched to a gene: 6. The CDR3 here is CASRLQGANNSPLHF. The CDR3 DNA reads as TGTGCCAGCAGACTTCAGGGGGCTAATAATTCACCCCTCCACTTT.

The V and J genes are TRBV25-1 and TRBJ1-2; D gene uncertain. Germline values: CDR1 MGHDK, CDR2 SYGVNS. V lost 2 bases and J 3 bases, leaving 10 bases between the germline ends. This CDR3 comprises 14 residues. The CDR3 nucleotides read TGTGCCAGCAGTGAAATACTTGGGGACTATGGCTACACCTTC. Translating gives CASSEILGDYGYTF.

Here the CDR3 reads CASSFRAVQETQYF. The CDR3 DNA reads as TGTGCCAGCAGCTTCCGGGCCGTCCAAGAGACCCAGTACTTC. The gene calls are TRBV7-2 and TRBJ2-5; no reliable D call. CDR1 and CDR2 (germline): SGHTA, FQGNSA. CDR3 length: 14 residues. Deletions cut 3 bases from V and 1 base from J, with 9 bases between.

The rearrangement links TRBV11-2 to TRBJ2-3, with TRBD2 identical over 9 bases. CDR1 SGHAT and CDR2 FQNNGV come from the germline V gene. There are 17 residues in the CDR3. The junction had 8 bases not matched to a gene; V was cut back by 4 bases and J by 0 bases. DNA of the CDR3: TGTGCCAGCAGCTACCCGGGACTAGCACCTAGCACAGATACGCAGTATTTT. It translates to CASSYPGLAPSTDTQYF.

This chain uses TRBV3-1 (or the pseudogene TRBV3-2) with TRBJ1-4; D is perhaps TRBD1 (5 bases). V shed 4 bases and J shed 7 bases, with 16 bases lying between them. Germline-derived CDR1 and CDR2 are LGHDT and YNNKEL (reference sequence). The CDR3 is 15 residues long. CDR3 nucleotides: TGTGCCAGCAGCCGTAGTCCGGGGGAGGGTGAAAAACTGTTTTTT. Amino acids: CASSRSPGEGEKLFF.

This chain uses TRBV6-5 with TRBJ2-1; tentative D call: TRBD2 (6 bases). V lost 6 bases and J lost 7, with 10 bases in between. The CDR3 extends over 12 amino acids. Per the germline V gene, CDR1 is MNHEY and CDR2 is SVGAGI. For the CDR3, the DNA is TGTGCCAGCAGCGCGGGGAGGAATGAGCAGTTCTTC. Its protein is CASSAGRNEQFF.

This rearrangement joins TRBV6-2 or TRBV6-3 to TRBJ2-6; D not certain. The germline V and J ends were trimmed by 5 bases and 0 bases, with 14 bases remaining between them. The CDR3 covers 17 residues. Per germline, CDR1 MNHEY and CDR2 SVGEGT. DNA of the CDR3: TGTGCCAGCAGTCCGAGACCGACGGTCTCTGGGGCCAACGTCCTGACTTTC. Residues: CASSPRPTVSGANVLTF.

This chain links TRBV15 with TRBJ1-5, with D unclear. There are 15 residues in the CDR3. Germline V gene data show CDR1 as LNHNV and CDR2 as YYDKDF (reference sequence). V shed 3 bases and J shed 11 bases, with 20 bases lying between them. The DNA of the CDR3 is TGTGCCACCAGCAGGAGACCGCCGAATCACGAGGCCCAGCATTTT. This gives the protein CATSRRPPNHEAQHF.

V usage is TRBV11-3 and J usage is TRBJ2-2, with a tentative D call TRBD1 (6 bases). V shed 5 bases and J shed 7 bases, with 17 bases lying between them. From germline, CDR1 is SGHNT and CDR2 YENEEA. This CDR3 region has 15 residues. The CDR3 region has the DNA TGTGCCAGCAGCCTTAACTCGGGACAAAACGGGGAGCTGTTTTTT. Protein sequence: CASSLNSGQNGELFF.